One TCR beta chain is described in this entry. These data originate in a study of blood T cell repertoires in COVID-19. Turning to the study itself: COVID-19 samples from acute and convalescent phases originated in the United States, Italy and Spain. PBMCs, B-cell-depleted T cells, or T cells provided the cDNA or gDNA that made up the material.

In the authors' workflow: Reference gene primer amplification gave estimated nucleated cell counts. Measured with immunoSEQ multiplex PCR; TCRdb has only the in-frame clones, and not every one. That table gives V, J and clone size, and the DNA gave D and trimming. The profile covers 45,000 to 55,000 clones, with approximately 90% appearing a single time and 8% to 9% taken by the ten largest. Germline-derived CDR1 and CDR2 are LNHDA and SQIVND (reference sequence). The CDR3 covers 13 residues. The V gene lost 0 bases and the J gene lost 11 bases, with 8 bases spanning the gap. The chain links TRBV19 to TRBJ1-6; D ambiguous. The receptor was derived from a woman aged 35 to 49 with active COVID-19. Sequenced: peripheral blood. CDR3 in amino acids: CASSIDLSTPLHF. The CDR3 DNA sequence: TGTGCCAGTAGTATAGACCTCTCTACACCCCTCCACTTT.